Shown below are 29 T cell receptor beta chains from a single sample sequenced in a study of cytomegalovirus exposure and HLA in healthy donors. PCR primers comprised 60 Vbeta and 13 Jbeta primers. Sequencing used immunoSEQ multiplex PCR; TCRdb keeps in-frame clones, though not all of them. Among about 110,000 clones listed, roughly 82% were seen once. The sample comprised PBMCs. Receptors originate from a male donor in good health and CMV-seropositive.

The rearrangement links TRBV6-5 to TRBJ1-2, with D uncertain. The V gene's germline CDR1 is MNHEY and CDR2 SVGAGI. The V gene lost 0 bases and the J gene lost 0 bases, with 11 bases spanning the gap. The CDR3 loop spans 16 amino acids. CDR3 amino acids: CASSYSSHYSNYGYTF. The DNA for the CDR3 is TGTGCCAGCAGTTACTCGTCGCACTACTCTAACTATGGCTACACCTTC.

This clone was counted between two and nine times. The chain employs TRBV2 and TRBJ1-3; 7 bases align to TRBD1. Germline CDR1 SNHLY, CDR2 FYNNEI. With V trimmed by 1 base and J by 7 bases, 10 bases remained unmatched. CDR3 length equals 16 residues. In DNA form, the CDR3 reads TGTGCCAGCAGTGAAGTTCTAGGGGGCAGGGGTAACACCATATATTTT. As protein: CASSEVLGGRGNTIYF.

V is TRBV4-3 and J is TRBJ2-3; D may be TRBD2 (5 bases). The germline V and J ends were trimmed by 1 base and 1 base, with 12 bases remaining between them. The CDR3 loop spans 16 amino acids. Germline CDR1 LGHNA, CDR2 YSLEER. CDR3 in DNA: TGCGCCAGCAGCCAAGCCGGGGTCCCTCGCACAGATACGCAGTATTTT. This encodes CASSQAGVPRTDTQYF.

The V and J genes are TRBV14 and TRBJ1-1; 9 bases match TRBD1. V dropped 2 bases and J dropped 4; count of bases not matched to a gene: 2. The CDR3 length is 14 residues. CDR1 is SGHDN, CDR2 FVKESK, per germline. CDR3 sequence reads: CASSQSTGGTEAFF. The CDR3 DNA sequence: TGTGCCAGCAGCCAATCGACAGGGGGCACTGAAGCTTTCTTT.

CDR3 bases: TGTGCCAGCAGTTTAGTGACAGGCACAGATACGCAGTATTTT. Protein sequence: CASSLVTGTDTQYF. This chain connects TRBV27 to TRBJ2-3, with a possible D match to TRBD1 (5 bases). With 2 bases removed from V and 1 base from J, the gap between germline ends came to 7 bases. CDR1 is MNHEY and CDR2 is SMNVEV in the germline V gene (reference sequence). The CDR3 spans 14 residues.

CDR3 residues: CSADPVDREVRGYTF. The CDR3 region has the DNA TGCAGCGCTGACCCTGTTGACAGGGAGGTGAGAGGCTACACCTTC. The chain employs TRBV29-1 and TRBJ1-2; 7 bases are a match to TRBD1. CDR1 SQVTM and CDR2 ANQGSEA come from the germline V gene. J was trimmed by 8 bases and V by 7 bases; bases with no gene match: 19. The CDR3 covers 15 residues.

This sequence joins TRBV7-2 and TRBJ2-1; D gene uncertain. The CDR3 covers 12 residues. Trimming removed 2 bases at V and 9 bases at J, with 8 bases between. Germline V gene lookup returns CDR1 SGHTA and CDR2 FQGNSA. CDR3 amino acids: CASSLSLGEQFF. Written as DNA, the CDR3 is TGTGCCAGCAGCTTATCCCTCGGTGAGCAGTTCTTC. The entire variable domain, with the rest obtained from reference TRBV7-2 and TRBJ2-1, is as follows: GAGVSQSPSNKVTEKGKDVELRCDPISGHTALYWYRQSLGQGLEFLIYFQGNSAPDKSGLPSDRFSAERTGGSVSTLTIQRTQQEDSAVYLCASSLSLGEQFFGPGTRLTVL.

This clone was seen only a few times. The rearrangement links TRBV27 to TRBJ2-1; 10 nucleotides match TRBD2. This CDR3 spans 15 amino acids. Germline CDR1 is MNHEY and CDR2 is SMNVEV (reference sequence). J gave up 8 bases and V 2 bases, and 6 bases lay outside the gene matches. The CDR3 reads CASSLGLAGVHEQFF. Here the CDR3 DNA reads TGTGCCAGCAGTTTAGGGCTAGCGGGAGTCCATGAGCAGTTCTTC.

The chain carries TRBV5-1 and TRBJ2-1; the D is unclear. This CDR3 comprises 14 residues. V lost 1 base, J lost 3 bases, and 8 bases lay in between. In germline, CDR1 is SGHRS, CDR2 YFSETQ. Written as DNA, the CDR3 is TGCGCCAGCAGCTTGATCGCGATCTACAATGAGCAGTTCTTC. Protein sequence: CASSLIAIYNEQFF.

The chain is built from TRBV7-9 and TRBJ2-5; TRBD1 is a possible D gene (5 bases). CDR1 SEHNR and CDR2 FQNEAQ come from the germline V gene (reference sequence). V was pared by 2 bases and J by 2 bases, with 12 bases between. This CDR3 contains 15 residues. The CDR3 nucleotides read TGTGCCAGCAGCTTATCGGCAGGGCCGCAAGAGACCCAGTACTTC. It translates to CASSLSAGPQETQYF.

The CDR3 DNA reads as TGTGCCAGCAGCTTGTTGACAGGGGAACGTGAGACCCAGTACTTC. As protein: CASSLLTGERETQYF. J is TRBJ2-5 and V is TRBV5-6; 8 nucleotides line up with TRBD1. CDR3 length equals 15 residues. V trimming: 1 base; J trimming: 5 bases; junction bases outside the gene matches: 7. CDR1 and CDR2 (germline): SGHDT, YYEEEE.

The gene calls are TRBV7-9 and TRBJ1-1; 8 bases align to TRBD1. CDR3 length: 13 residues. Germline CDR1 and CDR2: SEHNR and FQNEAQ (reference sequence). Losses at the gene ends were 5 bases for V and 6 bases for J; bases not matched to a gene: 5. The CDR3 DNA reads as TGTGCCAGCAGCCGGACAGGGAGGGCTGAAGCTTTCTTT. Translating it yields CASSRTGRAEAFF.

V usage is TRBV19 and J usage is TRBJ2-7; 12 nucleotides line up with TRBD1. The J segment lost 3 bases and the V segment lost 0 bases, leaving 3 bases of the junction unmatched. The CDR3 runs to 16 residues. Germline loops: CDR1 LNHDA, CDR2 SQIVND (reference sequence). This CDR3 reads CASSIEGDRGRYEQYF. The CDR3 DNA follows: TGTGCCAGTAGTATAGAGGGGGACAGGGGGCGCTACGAGCAGTACTTC.

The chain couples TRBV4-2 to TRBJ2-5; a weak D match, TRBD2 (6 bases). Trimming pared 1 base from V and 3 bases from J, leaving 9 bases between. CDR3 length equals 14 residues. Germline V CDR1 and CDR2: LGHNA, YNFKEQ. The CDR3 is CASSQGAGKETQYF. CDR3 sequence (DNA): TGTGCCAGCAGCCAAGGGGCGGGAAAAGAGACCCAGTACTTC.

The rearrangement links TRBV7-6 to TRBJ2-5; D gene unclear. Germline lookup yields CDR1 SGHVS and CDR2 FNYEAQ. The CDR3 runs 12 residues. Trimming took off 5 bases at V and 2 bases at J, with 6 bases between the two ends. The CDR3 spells CASSPSQETQYF. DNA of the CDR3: TGTGCCAGCAGCCCATCACAAGAGACCCAGTACTTC.

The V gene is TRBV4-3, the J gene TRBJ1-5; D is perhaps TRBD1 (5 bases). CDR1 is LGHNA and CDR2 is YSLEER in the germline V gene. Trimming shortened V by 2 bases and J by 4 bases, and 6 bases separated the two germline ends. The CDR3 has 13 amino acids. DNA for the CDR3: TGCGCCAGCAGCCAATCAGGGAATCAGCCCCAGCATTTT. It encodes CASSQSGNQPQHF.

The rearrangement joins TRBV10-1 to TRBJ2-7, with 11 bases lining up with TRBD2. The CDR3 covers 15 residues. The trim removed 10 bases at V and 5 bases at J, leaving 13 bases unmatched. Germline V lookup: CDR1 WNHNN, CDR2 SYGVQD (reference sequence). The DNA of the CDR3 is TGCGCCACCCCAGGGCTAGCGGGAGGCAGGCACGAGCAGTACTTC. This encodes CATPGLAGGRHEQYF.

Written as DNA, the CDR3 is TGTGCCAGCAGCTCGGGGGGCACAGATACGCAGTATTTT. Its translation: CASSSGGTDTQYF. The chain links TRBV11-2 to TRBJ2-3, with a tentative D call TRBD2 (6 bases). CDR1 SGHAT and CDR2 FQNNGV come from the germline V gene. The CDR3 is 13 amino acids. The V gene lost 4 bases and the J gene lost 1 base, with 6 bases spanning the gap.

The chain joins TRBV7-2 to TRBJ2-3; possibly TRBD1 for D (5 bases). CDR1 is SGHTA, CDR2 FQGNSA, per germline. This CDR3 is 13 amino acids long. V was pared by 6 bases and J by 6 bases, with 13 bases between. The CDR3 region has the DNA TGTGCCAGCAGACAGAATCAGGGTGATACGCAGTATTTT. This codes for CASRQNQGDTQYF.

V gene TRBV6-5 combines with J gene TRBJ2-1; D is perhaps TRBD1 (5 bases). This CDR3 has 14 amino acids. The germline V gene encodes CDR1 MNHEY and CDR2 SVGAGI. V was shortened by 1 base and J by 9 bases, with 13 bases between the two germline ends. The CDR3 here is CASSYYQGSGEQFF. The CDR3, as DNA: TGTGCCAGCAGTTACTACCAGGGCAGTGGTGAGCAGTTCTTC.

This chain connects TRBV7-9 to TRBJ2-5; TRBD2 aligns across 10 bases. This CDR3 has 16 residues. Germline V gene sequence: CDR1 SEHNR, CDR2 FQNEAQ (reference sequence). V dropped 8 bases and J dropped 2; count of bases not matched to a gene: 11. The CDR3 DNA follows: TGTGCCAGCGAGAGCGGGGGGGCAGGCATTCAAGAGACCCAGTACTTC. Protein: CASESGGAGIQETQYF. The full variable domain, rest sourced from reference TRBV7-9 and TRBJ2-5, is DTGVSQNPRHKITKRGQNVTFRCDPISEHNRLYWYRQTLGQGPEFLTYFQNEAQLEKSRLLSDRFSAERPKGSFSTLEIQRTEQGDSAMYLCASESGGAGIQETQYFGPGTRLLVL.

The CDR3: CASSYRLDREYGYTF. In DNA form, the CDR3 reads TGTGCCAGCAGTTACAGGTTGGACAGGGAATATGGCTACACCTTC. This chain joins TRBV6-5 and TRBJ1-2, with 8 nucleotides matching TRBD1. The CDR3 has 15 amino acids. J was trimmed by 5 bases and V by 2 bases; bases with no gene match: 7. Germline loops: CDR1 MNHEY, CDR2 SVGAGI.

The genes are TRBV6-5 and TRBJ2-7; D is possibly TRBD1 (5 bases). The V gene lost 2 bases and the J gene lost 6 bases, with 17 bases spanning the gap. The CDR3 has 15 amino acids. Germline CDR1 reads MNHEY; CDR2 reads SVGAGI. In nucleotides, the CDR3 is TGTGCCAGCAGTTACCTCGACAGAACTCCTCTCGAGCAGTACTTC. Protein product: CASSYLDRTPLEQYF.

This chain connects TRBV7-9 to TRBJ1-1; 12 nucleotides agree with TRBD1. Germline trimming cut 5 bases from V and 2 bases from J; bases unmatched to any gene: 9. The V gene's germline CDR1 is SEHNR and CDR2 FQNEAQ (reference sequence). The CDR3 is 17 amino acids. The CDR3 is CASSPIRDRGPNTEAFF. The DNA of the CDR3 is TGTGCCAGCAGCCCCATCAGGGACAGGGGGCCTAACACTGAAGCTTTCTTT.

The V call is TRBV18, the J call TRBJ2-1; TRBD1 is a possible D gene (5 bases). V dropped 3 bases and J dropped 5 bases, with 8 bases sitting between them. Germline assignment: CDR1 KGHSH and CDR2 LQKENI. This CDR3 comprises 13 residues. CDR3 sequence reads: CASSPVRDNEQFF. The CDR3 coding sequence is TGTGCCAGCTCACCGGTCAGGGACAATGAGCAGTTCTTC. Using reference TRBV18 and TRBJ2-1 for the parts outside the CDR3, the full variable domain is NAGVMQNPRHLVRRRGQEARLRCSPMKGHSHVYWYRQLPEEGLKFMVYLQKENIIDESGMPKERFSAEFPKEGPSILRIQQVVRGDSAAYFCASSPVRDNEQFFGPGTRLTVL.

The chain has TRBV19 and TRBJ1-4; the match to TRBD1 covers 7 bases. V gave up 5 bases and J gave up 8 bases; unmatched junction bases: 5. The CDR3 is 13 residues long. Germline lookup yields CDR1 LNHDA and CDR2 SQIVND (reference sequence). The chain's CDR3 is CASSGQGGEKLFF. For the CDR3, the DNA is TGTGCCAGTAGTGGCCAGGGGGGAGAAAAACTGTTTTTT.

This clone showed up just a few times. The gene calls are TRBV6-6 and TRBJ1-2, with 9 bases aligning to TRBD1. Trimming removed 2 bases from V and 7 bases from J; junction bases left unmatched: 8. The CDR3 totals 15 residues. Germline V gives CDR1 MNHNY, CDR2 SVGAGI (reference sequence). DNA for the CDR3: TGTGCCAGCAGTTACACAGGGGGCGCTTTAAGTGGCTACACCTTC. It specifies CASSYTGGALSGYTF.

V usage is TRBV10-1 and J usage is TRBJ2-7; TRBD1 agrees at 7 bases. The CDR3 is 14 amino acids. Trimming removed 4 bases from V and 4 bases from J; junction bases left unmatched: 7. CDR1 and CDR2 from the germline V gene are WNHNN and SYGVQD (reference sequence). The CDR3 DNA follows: TGCGCCAGCAGTGCGAAGACAGGGCGGTACGAGCAGTACTTC. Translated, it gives CASSAKTGRYEQYF.

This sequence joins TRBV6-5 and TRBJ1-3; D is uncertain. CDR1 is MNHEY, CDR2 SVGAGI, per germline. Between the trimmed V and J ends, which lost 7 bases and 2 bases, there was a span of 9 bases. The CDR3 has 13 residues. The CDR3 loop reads CASKSSPGNTIYF. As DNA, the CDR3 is TGTGCCAGCAAGAGTTCCCCTGGAAACACCATATATTTT.